The 8 T cell receptor beta chains below were found in one sample sequenced in a study of blood T cell repertoires in COVID-19. The assay was immunoSEQ multiplex PCR, and TCRdb's table has in-frame clones only and misses some. The sample holds fewer than 300,000 clones; roughly 84% are singletons and the top ten take around 2.9%. The specimen sequenced was peripheral blood. The receptors derive from a woman between 18 and 29 years old with acute or convalescent COVID-19.

Relative to its sample, this clone is medium-sized (0.01 to 0.1%). The chain employs TRBV7-8 and TRBJ1-6, with a weak D call TRBD1 (6 bases). Germline loops: CDR1 SGHVS, CDR2 FQNEAQ. The CDR3 is 14 residues long. Trimming shortened V by 3 bases and J by 9 bases, and 12 bases separated the two germline ends. The DNA of the CDR3 is TGTGCCAGCAGCTTCCCAGGGGAGGGTTCACCCCTCCACTTT. This sequence encodes CASSFPGEGSPLHF.

CDR3 sequence reads: CASSSGTGNTGELFF. The CDR3 bases are TGTGCCAGCAGCTCCGGGACAGGGAACACCGGGGAGCTGTTTTTT. The rearrangement links TRBV6-5 to TRBJ2-2; 8 bases line up with TRBD1. The CDR3 runs 15 residues. V was clipped by 6 bases and J by 1 base; unmatched bases: 4. CDR1 and CDR2 from the germline V gene are MNHEY and SVGAGI.

V gene TRBV5-8 combines with J gene TRBJ1-1, with D possibly being TRBD1 (6 bases). The CDR3 totals 18 residues. Trimming removed 2 bases at V and 1 base at J, with 21 bases between. Germline assignment: CDR1 SGHTS and CDR2 YDEGEE. CDR3 residues: CASSFTLDGATGNTEAFF. Here the CDR3 DNA reads TGTGCCAGCAGCTTCACCCTAGACGGCGCGACAGGGAACACTGAAGCTTTCTTT. Based on the CDR3 plus reference TRBV5-8 and TRBJ1-1, the full variable domain is EAGVTQSPTHLIKTRGQQATLRCSPISGHTSVYWYQQALGLGLQFLLWYDEGEERNRGNFPPRFSGRQFPNYSSELNVNALELEDSALYLCASSFTLDGATGNTEAFFGQGTRLTVV.

This clone occurred once. The V and J genes are TRBV28 and TRBJ1-2, with 10 bases that match TRBD1. V lost 6 bases to trimming and J lost 0 bases; unmatched junction nucleotides: 13. The germline V gene has CDR1 MDHEN and CDR2 SYDVKM. The CDR3 loop spans 18 amino acids. The DNA for the CDR3 is TGTGCCAGCAGCACCGAAGGGGACAGGGGTAAGCCTAACTATGGCTACACCTTC. It translates to CASSTEGDRGKPNYGYTF.

The V call is TRBV5-1, the J call TRBJ2-7; 13 bases are a match to TRBD2. Losses at the gene ends were 2 bases for V and 3 bases for J; bases not matched to a gene: 5. Germline CDR1 is SGHRS and CDR2 is YFSETQ. The CDR3 length is 16 residues. CDR3 sequence (DNA): TGCGCCAGCAGCTTTGGACTAGCGGGAGAGGGCTACGAGCAGTACTTC. Amino acid sequence: CASSFGLAGEGYEQYF.

V gene TRBV2 combines with J gene TRBJ2-7; D uncertain. Trimming stripped 5 bases from V and 3 bases from J, with 14 bases between. The CDR3 runs 14 residues. CDR1 and CDR2 (germline): SNHLY, FYNNEI. CDR3: CASSSQVLGYEQYF. As DNA, the CDR3 is TGTGCCAGCAGTTCTCAGGTTTTGGGCTACGAGCAGTACTTC.

The chain is built from TRBV5-5 and TRBJ2-3; TRBD2 matches 8 bases. V lost 4 bases to trimming and J lost 3 bases; unmatched junction nucleotides: 4. The V gene's germline CDR1 is SGHKS and CDR2 YYEKEE (reference sequence). The CDR3 sequence is 14 residues long. The CDR3 DNA is TGTGCCAGCAGCCTGGGACTAGTGACAGATACGCAGTATTTT. Amino acid sequence: CASSLGLVTDTQYF.

This clone was observed at least ten times. This chain connects TRBV6-6 to TRBJ2-5; D remains ambiguous. The CDR3 is made up of 12 amino acids. V gave up 8 bases and J gave up 0 bases, with 7 bases separating them. The V gene's germline CDR1 is MNHNY and CDR2 SVGAGI (reference sequence). CDR3 bases: TGTGCCAGCGGCACAAACCAAGAGACCCAGTACTTC. This encodes CASGTNQETQYF.